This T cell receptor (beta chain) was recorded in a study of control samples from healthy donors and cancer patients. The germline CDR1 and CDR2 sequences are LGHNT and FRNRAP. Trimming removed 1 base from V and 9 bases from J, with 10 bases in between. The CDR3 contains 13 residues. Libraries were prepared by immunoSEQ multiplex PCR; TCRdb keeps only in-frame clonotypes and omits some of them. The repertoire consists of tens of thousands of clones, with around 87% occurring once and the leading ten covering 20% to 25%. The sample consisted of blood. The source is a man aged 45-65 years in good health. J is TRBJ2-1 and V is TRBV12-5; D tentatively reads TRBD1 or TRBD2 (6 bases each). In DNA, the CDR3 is TGTGCTAGTGGTTTGGGGGGGGCAATTGAGCAGTTCTTC. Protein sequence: CASGLGGAIEQFF. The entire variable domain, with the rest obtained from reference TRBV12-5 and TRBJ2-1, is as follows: DARVTQTPRHKVTEMGQEVTMRCQPILGHNTVFWYRQTMMQGLELLAYFRNRAPLDDSGMPKDRFSAEMPDATLATLKIQPSEPRDSAVYFCASGLGGAIEQFFGPGTRLTVL.